These 11 T cell receptor beta chains were all obtained from the same sample, sequenced in a study of graft-versus-host responses after intestinal transplantation. This table comes from immunoSEQ multiplex PCR, and its TCRdb copy is limited to in-frame clones, with some not included. Among some 110,000 clones listed, 90% were seen once. Their antigens remain unidentified. The starting material was unstimulated CD4+ T cells sorted from spleen or lymph node cells, obtained before intestinal transplant. Receptors were obtained from a human donor who received an intestinal transplant.

The chain links TRBV5-1 to TRBJ2-2; TRBD2 matches 7 bases. The germline V gene has CDR1 SGHRS and CDR2 YFSETQ. The junction had 4 bases not matched to a gene; V was cut back by 0 bases and J by 2 bases. The CDR3 runs to 16 residues. The chain's CDR3 is CASSLARTSNTGELFF. The DNA of the CDR3 is TGCGCCAGCAGCTTGGCCCGGACTAGTAACACCGGGGAGCTGTTTTTT.

V is TRBV5-8 and J is TRBJ2-3; D is unclear. The CDR3 is made up of 12 amino acids. Trimming left V 1 base short and J 5 bases short, with 5 bases between. Germline CDR1 is SGHTS and CDR2 is YDEGEE. CDR3 residues: CASSLFRDTQYF. The CDR3 nucleotides read TGTGCCAGCAGCTTGTTCAGAGATACGCAGTATTTT. Complete variable domain (other parts from reference TRBV5-8 and TRBJ2-3): EAGVTQSPTHLIKTRGQQATLRCSPISGHTSVYWYQQALGLGLQFLLWYDEGEERNRGNFPPRFSGRQFPNYSSELNVNALELEDSALYLCASSLFRDTQYFGPGTRLTVL.

The gene calls are TRBV19 and TRBJ2-3; D unresolved. This CDR3 comprises 11 residues. V dropped 3 bases and J dropped 5 bases, with 3 bases sitting between them. The germline V gene has CDR1 LNHDA and CDR2 SQIVND (reference sequence). This CDR3 reads CASSILDTQYF. CDR3 nucleotide sequence: TGTGCCAGTAGTATTCTAGATACGCAGTATTTT.

V is TRBV5-4 and J is TRBJ2-1, with 9 bases fitting TRBD2. V was pared by 3 bases and J by 6 bases, with 7 bases of the junction left unmatched. The CDR3 covers 15 residues. Germline CDR1 reads SGHNT; CDR2 reads YYREEE (reference sequence). The CDR3 nucleotides read TGTGCCAGCAGCTCCGGGACTAGCAGACCCAATGAGCAGTTCTTC. This sequence encodes CASSSGTSRPNEQFF.

The rearrangement uses TRBV19 and TRBJ2-2; D unclear. Germline CDR1 reads LNHDA; CDR2 reads SQIVND (reference sequence). V was clipped by 1 base and J by 0 bases, with 6 bases between them. The CDR3 spans 15 residues. CDR3 in amino acids: CASSIALANTGELFF. As DNA, the CDR3 is TGTGCCAGTAGTATAGCTCTAGCGAACACCGGGGAGCTGTTTTTT.

The chain combines TRBV6-1 with TRBJ2-1, with TRBD2 identical over 12 bases. The CDR3 extends over 14 amino acids. The trim removed 4 bases at V and 8 bases at J, leaving 3 bases unmatched. CDR1 MNHNS and CDR2 SASEGT come from the germline V gene. Written as DNA, the CDR3 is TGTGCCAGCAGTGTTCTAGCGGGAGGGCATGAGCAGTTCTTC. Amino acid sequence: CASSVLAGGHEQFF.

The rearrangement joins TRBV9 to TRBJ1-6; D remains ambiguous. The V gene's germline CDR1 is SGDLS and CDR2 YYNGEE. V was shortened by 0 bases and J by 7 bases, with 17 bases between the two germline ends. There are 17 residues in the CDR3. CDR3 loop: CASSVEPLPATNSPLHF. DNA of the CDR3: TGTGCCAGCAGCGTAGAGCCCCTCCCAGCGACCAATTCACCCCTCCACTTT.

The chain recombines TRBV7-9 with TRBJ2-6, with 7 bases aligning to TRBD1. Per the germline V gene, CDR1 is SEHNR and CDR2 is FQNEAQ (reference sequence). This CDR3 has 18 amino acids. The J segment lost 0 bases and the V segment lost 1 base, leaving 6 bases of the junction unmatched. The CDR3 loop reads CASSLEGQLHSGANVLTF. CDR3 sequence (DNA): TGTGCCAGCAGCTTAGAGGGACAGCTCCACTCTGGGGCCAACGTCCTGACTTTC.

CDR3 residues: CASSGGVNQPQHF. DNA for the CDR3: TGTGCCAGCTCAGGCGGGGTAAATCAGCCCCAGCATTTT. The genes are TRBV18 and TRBJ1-5; D not certain. V was clipped by 5 bases and J by 4 bases, with 9 bases between them. This CDR3 contains 13 residues. The V gene's germline CDR1 is KGHSH and CDR2 LQKENI.

This rearrangement joins TRBV5-1 to TRBJ2-7, with TRBD2 matching over 9 bases. Germline loops: CDR1 SGHRS, CDR2 YFSETQ. V was clipped by 0 bases and J by 5 bases; unmatched bases: 6. CDR3 length: 15 amino acids. The CDR3 sequence is CASSLAGGRAHEQYF. The CDR3 bases are TGCGCCAGCAGCTTGGCCGGCGGGAGGGCCCACGAGCAGTACTTC.

The chain carries TRBV6-1 and TRBJ2-7; D is perhaps TRBD1 (6 bases). The ends were cut back, 5 bases at V and 4 bases at J, with 18 bases in the middle. Germline loops: CDR1 MNHNS, CDR2 SASEGT. This CDR3 comprises 15 residues. The CDR3 loop is CASSPLGQGLYEQYF. The CDR3 DNA reads TGTGCCAGCAGTCCCCTGGGGCAGGGGCTTTACGAGCAGTACTTC.